This T cell receptor (beta chain) was identified during a study of circulating and synovial CD4+ cells in juvenile arthritis. Study-level points and caveats: T cell genome counts differed by at least an order of magnitude between CPL and CD4 samples.

A single count supports this clone. The antigen remains unidentified. Its ends do not fully match the called genes, so a read error is possible. Assay used: immunoSEQ multiplex PCR; TCRdb lists only in-frame clones, some missing. The sample lists around 14,000 clones; approximately 88% were seen once. This CDR3 is built from 14 residues. CDR1 and CDR2 (germline): SGHDT, YYEEEE. The chain links TRBV5-6 to TRBJ1-1; D not resolved. Sequencing input: CD4+ T cells from synovial fluid. This sequence was found in a human patient with juvenile idiopathic arthritis. Some clones in this sample may be carry-over from other donors' samples. The CDR3 DNA is TGTGCCAGCAGTTATGACGTGGGTGACACTGAATCTTTCTTT. Translation gives CASSYDVGDTESFF.